This entry features one T cell receptor beta chain sequence. Its antigen remains unidentified. The CDR3 has 11 amino acids. Germline V gene data show CDR1 as GTSNPN and CDR2 as SVGIG (reference sequence). V lost 0 bases and J lost 6, with 5 bases in between. The entry originates in a study of T cell responses to AZD1222 COVID-19 vaccine. Looking at the study overall: Some second doses came at about 4 weeks and others at about 12 weeks; these were pooled. Overall study findings and caveats: The span of vaccine-associated CD4 TCRs extended across spike, with dominance at 160-218 and 743-854. At study baseline, merely six AZD1222 recipients were seropositive. Repertoire collection took place solely once the T cell response had peaked.

Measured with immunoSEQ multiplex PCR; TCRdb has only the in-frame clones, and not every one. The profile covers roughly 120,000 clones, with roughly 90% appearing a single time and under 5% taken by the ten largest. J is TRBJ1-2 and V is TRBV30; D is uncertain. The material was peripheral blood, obtained on day 0 of AZD1222 vaccination. The clonotype comes from an adult in good health. The CDR3 spells CAWSVLDGYTF. In DNA, the CDR3 is TGTGCCTGGAGTGTACTGGATGGCTACACCTTC. Looking up the rest from reference TRBV30 and TRBJ1-2 gives the full variable domain: SQTIHQWPATLVQPVGSPLSLECTVEGTSNPNLYWYRQAAGRGLQLLFYSVGIGQISSEVPQNLSASRPQDRQFILSSKKLLLSDSGFYLCAWSVLDGYTFGSGTRLTVV.